A selection of T cell receptor beta chains follows, all from one sample in a study of blood T cell repertoires in COVID-19. Profiled with immunoSEQ multiplex PCR; TCRdb holds only in-frame clones, not every one. The sample holds 80,000 to 95,000 clones; approximately 84% are singletons and the top ten take approximately 25%. The sequenced material came from peripheral blood. The source of these receptors is a man older than 75 with active or convalescent COVID-19. Each CDR3 is given with its conserved first and last residue. The D gene is left open where the match is weak. Only some rows state a clone size, as once, few, many or a class for expanded clones.

d_gene,abundance,v_gene,j_gene,len,CDR3aa,CDR3nt
TRBD2,-,TRBV7-3,TRBJ2-2,19,CASSLSASGDPGGTGELFF,TGTGCCAGCAGCTTATCGGCTAGCGGGGACCCGGGGGGCACCGGGGAGCTGTTTTTT
-,few,TRBV9,TRBJ2-1,15,CASSVGFRSADEQFF,TGTGCCAGCAGCGTAGGATTCAGATCCGCGGATGAGCAGTTCTTC
TRBD1,-,TRBV19,TRBJ1-2,18,CASSIFPLVGGGNYGYTF,TGTGCCAGTAGTATTTTCCCCCTCGTAGGGGGCGGTAACTATGGCTACACCTTC
-,-,TRBV6-1,TRBJ1-2,14,CASSEVLAIYGYTF,TGTGCCAGCAGTGAAGTTTTAGCCATCTATGGCTACACCTTC
-,-,TRBV5-4,TRBJ1-1,15,CASSPVTRPNTEAFF,TGTGCCAGCAGCCCCGTAACGAGGCCGAACACTGAAGCTTTCTTT
TRBD1,-,TRBV5-4,TRBJ1-1,16,CASSLVGQVGDTEAFF,TGTGCCAGCAGCTTGGTTGGACAGGTAGGGGACACTGAAGCTTTCTTT
TRBD1,-,TRBV19,TRBJ1-2,18,CASSIDRDRGRLNYGYTF,TGTGCCAGTAGTATAGACCGGGACAGGGGTCGATTAAACTATGGCTACACCTTC
TRBD1,-,TRBV4-3,TRBJ2-7,15,CASSQETGSTYEQYF,TGCGCCAGCAGCCAAGAGACAGGGTCCACCTACGAGCAGTACTTC
-,-,TRBV3-1/TRBV3-2,TRBJ1-1,13,CASSFTGGTEAFF,TGTGCCAGCAGCTTCACGGGGGGCACTGAAGCTTTCTTT
TRBD2,-,TRBV4-2,TRBJ2-7,14,CASSLGLAGFEQYF,TGTGCCAGCAGCCTCGGACTAGCGGGCTTCGAGCAGTACTTC
TRBD1,-,TRBV5-1,TRBJ2-1,15,CASSFGTGVGNEQFF,TGCGCCAGCAGCTTTGGGACAGGGGTGGGCAATGAGCAGTTCTTC
-,-,TRBV28,TRBJ2-5,13,CASSLRPGSAQYF,TGTGCCAGCAGTTTGCGCCCCGGGTCGGCCCAGTACTTC
TRBD1,-,TRBV11-2,TRBJ1-2,13,CASSSAGGYGYTF,TGTGCCAGCAGCTCCGCAGGGGGCTATGGCTACACCTTC
TRBD1,-,TRBV18,TRBJ2-1,17,CASSPGITGQGLGEQFF,TGTGCCAGCTCACCTGGCATAACGGGACAGGGTTTAGGTGAGCAGTTCTTC
-,once,TRBV18,TRBJ1-4,17,CASSPLPGERANEKLFF,TGTGCCAGCTCACCACTTCCAGGGGAGAGGGCTAATGAAAAACTGTTTTTT
TRBD1,-,TRBV18,TRBJ2-6,17,CASSLGQVTSGANVLTF,TGTGCCAGCTCACTGGGACAGGTTACCTCTGGGGCCAACGTCCTGACTTTC
-,-,TRBV7-3,TRBJ2-1,16,CASSKTGRVSYNEQFF,TGTGCCAGCAGTAAGACAGGTAGGGTGTCCTACAATGAGCAGTTCTTC
-,-,TRBV9,TRBJ1-4,15,CASSAQDSQYEKLFF,TGTGCCAGCAGCGCTCAGGACAGCCAGTATGAAAAACTGTTTTTT
-,few,TRBV29-1,TRBJ2-2,12,CSVREVTGELFF,TGCAGCGTGAGGGAAGTAACCGGGGAGCTGTTTTTT
-,-,TRBV10-3,TRBJ2-7,12,CAIRQGGYEQYF,TGTGCCATAAGGCAGGGAGGCTACGAGCAGTACTTC
-,-,TRBV19,TRBJ2-4,17,CASSILSRVGSKNIQYF,TGTGCCAGTAGTATTCTGTCGAGGGTCGGGTCCAAAAACATTCAGTACTTC
-,-,TRBV5-1,TRBJ2-2,15,CASTQNPGNTGELFF,TGCGCCAGCACCCAGAATCCAGGGAACACCGGGGAGCTGTTTTTT
TRBD2,-,TRBV19,TRBJ2-3,15,CASSPLGGGTDTQYF,TGTGCCAGTAGCCCCCTGGGGGGGGGCACAGATACGCAGTATTTT
TRBD2,-,TRBV7-6,TRBJ2-3,15,CASRRSGGPTDTQYF,TGTGCCAGCAGGCGATCGGGGGGGCCCACAGATACGCAGTATTTT
-,-,TRBV7-2,TRBJ1-1,13,CASSPAEYTEAFF,TGTGCCAGCAGCCCCGCGGAGTACACTGAAGCTTTCTTT
-,-,TRBV10-1,TRBJ1-2,16,CASSDPAPGPGYGYTF,TGCGCCAGCAGTGACCCCGCCCCCGGTCCCGGCTATGGCTACACCTTC
-,-,TRBV5-6,TRBJ2-7,12,CASSSAVGEQYF,TGTGCCAGCAGCTCTGCGGTGGGCGAGCAGTACTTC
-,-,TRBV7-8,TRBJ1-4,14,CASSLAQAHEKLFF,TGTGCCAGCAGCTTAGCCCAGGCCCATGAAAAACTGTTTTTT
TRBD1,-,TRBV19,TRBJ1-4,14,CASSTGQMKEKLFF,TGTGCCAGTAGTACGGGACAGATGAAAGAAAAACTGTTTTTT
-,-,TRBV27,TRBJ2-2,13,CASSLGLAGELFF,TGTGCCAGCAGTCTCGGACTCGCCGGGGAGCTGTTTTTT
TRBD1,-,TRBV7-9,TRBJ2-2,15,CASSWDRVVAGELFF,TGTGCCAGCAGCTGGGACAGGGTAGTCGCCGGGGAGCTGTTTTTT
-,-,TRBV9,TRBJ1-1,15,CASSVVGGRNTEAFF,TGTGCCAGCAGCGTAGTTGGTGGGAGAAACACTGAAGCTTTCTTT
-,-,TRBV2,TRBJ1-1,14,CASSVGAAGTKAFF,TGTGCCAGCAGTGTAGGGGCAGCTGGTACTAAAGCTTTCTTT
-,-,TRBV6-1,TRBJ2-6,17,CASSEFTGVSGANVLTF,TGTGCCAGCAGTGAATTTACAGGAGTTTCTGGGGCCAACGTCCTGACTTTC
TRBD1,-,TRBV29-1,TRBJ2-1,13,CSVSQGGANEQFF,TGCAGCGTCTCACAGGGGGGAGCCAATGAGCAGTTCTTC
-,-,TRBV6-4,TRBJ1-5,14,CASSDWGGDQPQHF,TGTGCCAGCAGTGACTGGGGGGGGGATCAGCCCCAGCATTTT
-,-,TRBV9,TRBJ2-2,15,CASSVGSTNTGELFF,TGTGCCAGCAGCGTAGGGAGTACGAACACCGGGGAGCTGTTTTTT
TRBD1,-,TRBV4-3,TRBJ1-2,15,CASSQVSGTGVGYTF,TGCGCCAGCAGCCAAGTCTCCGGGACAGGGGTTGGCTACACCTTC
-,-,TRBV29-1,TRBJ1-5,13,CSVVAGESQPQHF,TGCAGCGTTGTGGCAGGGGAGTCTCAGCCCCAGCATTTT
-,-,TRBV5-1,TRBJ2-5,13,CASRTGTQETQYF,TGCGCCAGCAGAACAGGGACCCAAGAGACCCAGTACTTC
-,once,TRBV2,TRBJ2-6,14,CASSRDTGANVLTF,TGTGCCAGCAGTCGGGACACTGGGGCCAACGTCCTGACTTTC
-,-,TRBV3-1/TRBV3-2,TRBJ1-1,14,CASSSNEVGTEAFF,TGTGCCAGCAGCTCTAACGAGGTGGGCACTGAAGCTTTCTTT
-,few,TRBV28,TRBJ1-5,15,CASSFDRWGNQPQHF,TGTGCCAGCAGTTTTGACAGGTGGGGCAATCAGCCCCAGCATTTT
-,-,TRBV3-1/TRBV3-2,TRBJ1-2,12,CASSQTRARYTF,TGTGCCAGCAGTCAAACCAGGGCTCGCTACACCTTC
-,-,TRBV15,TRBJ2-6,15,CATSRSGSGANVLTF,TGTGCCACCAGCAGGAGTGGCTCTGGGGCCAACGTCCTGACTTTC
-,large,TRBV6-1,TRBJ1-5,16,CASSEGAGDSNQPQHF,TGTGCCAGCAGTGAAGGGGCAGGGGATAGCAATCAGCCCCAGCATTTT
-,-,TRBV2,TRBJ1-1,14,CASSSRALNTEAFF,TGTGCCAGCAGTAGCAGGGCACTGAACACTGAAGCTTTCTTT
-,few,TRBV4-1,TRBJ1-2,15,CASSHPERLTIGYTF,TGCGCCAGCAGCCACCCCGAGAGGTTGACTATTGGCTACACCTTC